This T cell receptor (beta chain) was identified in a study of CD8 T cells in Susac syndrome (dated by TCRdb to about 2019). Describing the broader study: Repertoire sequencing was used to test whether CD8+ T cell activation and differentiation in Susac syndrome was antigen driven. Clonality of the CD8+ T cell repertoire was compared between 11 to 12 healthy donors, 14 Susac syndrome patients and 15 multiple sclerosis patients. Beyond this particular receptor, the publication reports: The number of individuals in the TCR sequencing and HLA analysis was acknowledged as relatively small.

RNA was extracted using the RNeasy kit, and roughly 0.5 to 1 microgram was reverse transcribed with random hexamers. TCR beta CDR3 regions were amplified with the immunoSEQ multiplex PCR assay covering 54 Vbeta and 13 Jbeta segments. PCR amplification bias was corrected using a synthetic template baseline for primer optimization and computational correction. On the authors' methods: Reads were annotated to V, D and J genes according to IMGT and were analyzed with immunoSEQ Analyzer, with only productive sequences retained. Clonality was computed as one minus Shannon entropy normalized by log2 of the number of productive unique sequences. For each patient and control, public and private clones were evaluated among the 100 most prevalent clones. Clones were defined as Susac-specific if absent from the healthy and MS cohorts, from some 1,000 published viral clones and from other ImmuneACCESS disease sequences. TCRdb's own reprocessing of the public reads used fastp at Q25 and MiXCR and kept productive beta chains. Every CDR3 protein is listed once, alongside the most common genes and DNA of its rows. TCRdb's processing, not the authors' own work, is the source of the V and J calls. The sample includes about 300,000 distinct CDR3 sequences, with approximately 85% observed a single time. The ten largest make up around 0.22% of the sample.

Trimming at the junction amounts to 0 bases on V and 6 bases on J, and the germline ends lie 9 bases apart. CDR1 is given as SEHNR and CDR2 as FQNEAQ, both from the germline V gene (reference sequence). From cysteine to phenylalanine, the CDR3 is 13 amino acids long. Kept here is only the CDR3 DNA, which spans 39 bases and is read in frame from base 1. Points on this clonotype: Its binding antigen is unknown. No per-base quality is available; no much larger clone lies one base away.

High-throughput TCR beta sequencing profiled peripheral blood CD8+ and CD4+ T cells from healthy donors, Susac syndrome patients and multiple sclerosis patients. Treatment-naive patients with stable or active relapsing-remitting disease fulfilling revised McDonald criteria were used as multiple sclerosis controls. Bulk CD8+ and CD4+ T cells were purified magnetically by negative isolation, whereas CD8+ TEMRA cells were enriched by FACS. Blood was collected in EDTA tubes and processed within 24 hours, with PBMCs isolated through density gradient centrifugation. PBMCs intended for TCR sequencing were frozen in liquid nitrogen and were later thawed in a 37 degrees C water bath. A purity of at least 90% was achieved for sorted or isolated CD4+, CD8+ and CD8+ TEMRA cells.

The clonotype originates from a human donor with multiple sclerosis. The sequence links TRBV7-9 to TRBJ2-7; the D gene remains uncertain. Sequenced sample: CD8+ T cells from PBMCs. The CDR3 reads CASSLASSLEQYF. In nucleotide form, the sequence is TGTGCCAGCAGCTTAGCTAGCAGCCTCGAGCAGTACTTC.